Only a few counts were recorded for the clone carrying this T cell receptor (beta chain). What it recognizes is unknown. These data originate in a study of PD-1 blockade in classical Hodgkin lymphoma. As for the study in general: Nivolumab was given intravenously to patients at 3 mg/kg every 2 weeks. Findings and limits, study-wide: Exclusion was applied to patients who started nivolumab under 1 year after ASCT.

The CDR3 sequence is 17 residues long. The V gene's germline CDR1 is WSHSY and CDR2 SAAADI. The J segment lost 2 bases and the V segment lost 10 bases, leaving 11 bases of the junction unmatched. TCRdb's copy holds only in-frame clones and misses some; the assay was immunoSEQ multiplex PCR. The sample lists about 39,000 clones, approximately 70% occurring once. Autologous stem cell transplantation was followed by relapse in every patient, and brentuximab vedotin exposure varied. The receptor comes from a human donor with classical Hodgkin lymphoma. The V and J genes are TRBV10-2 and TRBJ1-6; TRBD1 matches at 10 bases. The specimen comprised peripheral blood mononuclear cells (PBMCs), sampled before the second cycle of nivolumab. CDR3 loop: CATLLMTGGAYNSPLHF. In nucleotides, the CDR3 is TGCGCCACCCTTCTAATGACAGGGGGCGCCTATAATTCACCCCTCCACTTT.